Below are 17 T cell receptor beta chains sequenced from a single sample in a study of T cell repertoires in cytomegalovirus infection. TCRdb analysed the reads with MiXCR anew, one entry per CDR3 protein. The table has 250,000 to 300,000 distinct CDR3 sequences, roughly 23% seen once. The specimen sequenced was PBMCs. Receptor source: a human donor in good health (CMV status not recorded). Some clones in this sample may be carry-over from other donors' samples.

This clonotype was observed many times. In DNA, the CDR3 is TGTGCCAGCAGCTCCCACCATGACAGCTACTATGGCTACACCTTC. This gives the protein CASSSHHDSYYGYTF. The chain employs TRBV6-1 and TRBJ1-2; perhaps TRBD1 as D (5 bases). Germline-derived CDR1 and CDR2 are MNHNS and SASEGT. The V gene lost 6 bases and the J gene lost 3 bases, with 17 bases spanning the gap. The CDR3 length is 15 residues.

The V call is TRBV10-2, the J call TRBJ2-3, with TRBD2 as a possible D gene (6 bases). The CDR3 sequence is 15 residues long. With 3 bases removed from V and 2 bases from J, the gap between germline ends came to 12 bases. Germline V gene lookup returns CDR1 WSHSY and CDR2 SAAADI. The CDR3 protein is CASSDLAGITDTQYF. As DNA, the CDR3 is TGCGCCAGCAGTGATCTCGCGGGGATCACAGATACGCAGTATTTT.

This clonotype was seen just once. The chain joins TRBV20-1 to TRBJ2-2, with a tentative D call TRBD2 (5 bases). Germline CDR1 and CDR2: DFQATT and SNEGSKA (reference sequence). V was cut by 3 bases and J by 4 bases, with 18 bases left in between. CDR3 length: 16 amino acids. CDR3 DNA sequence: TGCAGTGCTAGCCGGGCTAGAGGGTTTGGCACCGGGGAGCTGTTTTTT. It encodes CSASRARGFGTGELFF.

This clonotype was recorded a few times. V gene TRBV2 combines with J gene TRBJ2-1; 7 bases fit TRBD1. The CDR3 has 15 residues. Germline V lookup: CDR1 SNHLY, CDR2 FYNNEI. V was pared by 5 bases and J by 0 bases, with 4 bases of the junction left unmatched. CDR3 DNA sequence: TGTGCCAGCAGTAAACAGGGGAGCTCCTACAATGAGCAGTTCTTC. This sequence encodes CASSKQGSSYNEQFF.

The chain employs TRBV11-2 and TRBJ2-3, with 8 bases lining up with TRBD2. Germline V gene sequence: CDR1 SGHAT, CDR2 FQNNGV. CDR3 size: 17 residues. The junction had 14 bases not matched to a gene; V was cut back by 5 bases and J by 4 bases. CDR3 coding DNA: TGTGCCAGCAGCCTGCAGAGTGGACTAGCCGGCGCAGATACGCAGTATTTT. Residues: CASSLQSGLAGADTQYF.

The chain carries TRBV4-1 and TRBJ1-1; 10 bases map to TRBD1. The length of the CDR3 is 15 residues. V trimming: 1 base; J trimming: 4 bases; junction bases outside the gene matches: 3. Germline V CDR1 and CDR2: MGHRA, YSYEKL. The CDR3 region is CASSQGQGAITEAFF. The CDR3 DNA sequence: TGCGCCAGCAGCCAAGGACAGGGGGCGATCACTGAAGCTTTCTTT.

This clonotype has more than one count but fewer than ten. The chain recombines TRBV6-1 with TRBJ2-5, with D perhaps TRBD2 (5 bases). The V gene's germline CDR1 is MNHNS and CDR2 SASEGT. V shed 6 bases and J shed 4 bases, with 15 bases lying between them. There are 14 residues in the CDR3. As DNA, the CDR3 is TGTGCCAGCAGAACTTTTGAGGGCGGAGAGACCCAGTACTTC. It translates to CASRTFEGGETQYF.

Worth noting for this clonotype: One end of the junction does not line up with germline, which may come from a read error. The gene calls are TRBV30 and TRBJ1-5; D unresolved. This CDR3 is built from 11 residues. Germline V lookup: CDR1 GTSNPN, CDR2 SVGIG (reference sequence). In DNA, the CDR3 is TGTGCCTGGAGAAACCCCGAGCCCCAGCGTTTT. Translating it yields CAWRNPEPQRF.

This clonotype was seen many times. The rearrangement links TRBV7-2 to TRBJ2-2, with D uncertain. The CDR3 is made up of 14 amino acids. Germline lookup yields CDR1 SGHTA and CDR2 FQGNSA. The germline V and J ends were trimmed by 5 bases and 4 bases, with 11 bases remaining between them. The DNA of the CDR3 is TGTGCCAGCAGCCACGTACCGGCCACCGGGGAGCTGTTTTTT. This translates into CASSHVPATGELFF.

This clonotype was recorded at least ten times. The chain has TRBV7-2 and TRBJ2-1; D is perhaps TRBD1 (6 bases). Deletions cut 5 bases from V and 2 bases from J, with 13 bases between. The CDR3 contains 15 residues. Looked up from germline, CDR1 is SGHTA and CDR2 is FQGNSA. CDR3 loop: CASSLRGTAYNEQFF. CDR3 sequence (DNA): TGTGCCAGCAGCCTAAGGGGGACGGCCTACAATGAGCAGTTCTTC.

This clonotype came up many times. The chain carries TRBV5-1 and TRBJ2-7, with D perhaps given as TRBD1 or TRBD2 (5 bases each). The CDR3 spans 14 residues. Per germline, CDR1 SGHRS and CDR2 YFSETQ. The germline V and J ends were trimmed by 0 bases and 0 bases, with 7 bases remaining between them. The chain's CDR3 is CASSLVGDSYEQYF. For the CDR3, the DNA is TGCGCCAGCAGCTTGGTGGGGGACTCCTACGAGCAGTACTTC.

This clonotype was picked up many times. The J gene is TRBJ1-5, the V gene TRBV7-2; weak D call: TRBD1 (6 bases). The CDR3 has 14 residues. The germline CDR1 and CDR2 sequences are SGHTA and FQGNSA. The V end was cut by 4 bases, the J end by 10 bases, with 17 bases between. The CDR3 loop reads CASSSTGTETPQHF. Written as DNA, the CDR3 is TGTGCCAGCAGCTCAACAGGGACCGAGACTCCCCAGCATTTT.

This CDR3 reads CASSLIGVGTEAFF. CDR3 nucleotide sequence: TGTGCCAGCAGTTTAATAGGGGTAGGCACTGAAGCTTTCTTT. This sequence joins TRBV28 and TRBJ1-1; D is possibly TRBD1 (5 bases). Trimming took off 2 bases at V and 4 bases at J, with 11 bases between the two ends. From germline, CDR1 is MDHEN and CDR2 SYDVKM. The CDR3 spans 14 residues.

The chain employs TRBV29-1 and TRBJ2-6; 7 bases match TRBD1. With V trimmed by 7 bases and J by 2 bases, 5 bases remained unmatched. Germline V gene sequence: CDR1 SQVTM, CDR2 ANQGSEA. This CDR3 spans 14 amino acids. Written as DNA, the CDR3 is TGCAGCGCTGTACAGGGGCCTGGGGCCAACGTCCTGACTTTC. This gives the protein CSAVQGPGANVLTF.

The V call is TRBV29-1, the J call TRBJ2-7, with TRBD2 identical over 7 bases. The CDR3 totals 15 residues. CDR1 is SQVTM and CDR2 is ANQGSEA in the germline V gene. Trimming cost V 4 bases and J 2 bases; bases outside gene matches: 11. The DNA of the CDR3 is TGCAGCGTTGTACCGGCTAGCGGAGGGACCTACGAGCAGTACTTC. Amino acids: CSVVPASGGTYEQYF.

This clonotype showed up just a few times. V gene TRBV19 combines with J gene TRBJ2-4; 14 positions match TRBD2. Germline trimming cut 6 bases from V and 2 bases from J; bases unmatched to any gene: 12. This CDR3 region has 19 residues. Germline V gene lookup returns CDR1 LNHDA and CDR2 SQIVND (reference sequence). DNA for the CDR3: TGTGCCAGTAGCCATCCGGGACTAGCGGGAGCGGGGTCCAAAAACATTCAGTACTTC. As protein: CASSHPGLAGAGSKNIQYF.

In this sample, this clonotype turned up many times. The V call is TRBV7-2, the J call TRBJ1-1; D unresolved. V was trimmed by 1 base and J by 1 base, leaving 7 bases between them. This CDR3 has 14 residues. Looked up from germline, CDR1 is SGHTA and CDR2 is FQGNSA. The CDR3 spells CASSLGGANTEAFF. CDR3 nucleotides: TGTGCCAGCAGCTTAGGGGGAGCGAACACTGAAGCTTTCTTT.